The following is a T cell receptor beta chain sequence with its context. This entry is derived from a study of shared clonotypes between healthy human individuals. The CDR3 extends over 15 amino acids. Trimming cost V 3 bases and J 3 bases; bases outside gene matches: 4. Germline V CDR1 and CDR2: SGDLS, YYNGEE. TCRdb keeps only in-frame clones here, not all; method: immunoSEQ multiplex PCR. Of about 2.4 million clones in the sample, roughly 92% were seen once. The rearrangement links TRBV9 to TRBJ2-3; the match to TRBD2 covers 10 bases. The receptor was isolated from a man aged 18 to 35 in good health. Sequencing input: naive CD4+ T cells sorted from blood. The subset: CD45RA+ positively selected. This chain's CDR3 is CASSATGLATDTQYF. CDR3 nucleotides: TGTGCCAGCAGCGCGACGGGACTAGCGACAGATACGCAGTATTTT.